Given below is one T cell receptor beta chain in context. Its specificity is unknown. This entry is derived from a study of cytomegalovirus exposure and HLA in healthy donors. General observations from the study: A later analysis appeared to link common viral pathogens to several of the most significant clusters. Researchers counted around 160 TCR beta chains as cytomegalovirus-associated.

This PCR relied on a set of 60 Vbeta primers and 13 Jbeta primers. Clones were read by immunoSEQ multiplex PCR, and TCRdb kept only the in-frame ones, dropping some. The repertoire holds under 140,000 clones, with approximately 83% as singletons. The sequenced sample consisted of PBMCs. This clonotype was sampled from a middle-aged man in good health and CMV-seronegative.

CDR3 bases: TGTGCCAGCAGCTCGACAGGGTACAATGAGCAGTTCTTC. It codes for CASSSTGYNEQFF. The chain uses TRBV7-2 and TRBJ2-1; TRBD1 aligns across 7 bases. The CDR3 runs to 13 residues. Germline assignment: CDR1 SGHTA and CDR2 FQGNSA. V lost 4 bases, J lost 4 bases, and 1 base stayed unmatched.